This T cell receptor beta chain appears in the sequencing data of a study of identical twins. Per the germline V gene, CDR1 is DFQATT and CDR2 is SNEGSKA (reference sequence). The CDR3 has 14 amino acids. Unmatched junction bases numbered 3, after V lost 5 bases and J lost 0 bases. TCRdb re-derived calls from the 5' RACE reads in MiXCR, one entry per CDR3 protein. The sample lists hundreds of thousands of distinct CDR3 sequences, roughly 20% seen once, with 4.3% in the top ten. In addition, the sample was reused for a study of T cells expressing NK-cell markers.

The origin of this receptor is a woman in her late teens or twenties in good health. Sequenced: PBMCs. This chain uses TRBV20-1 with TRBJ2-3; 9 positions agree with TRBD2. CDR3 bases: TGCAGTGCTGCTCTAGCGGGGAGCACAGATACGCAGTATTTT. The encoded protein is CSAALAGSTDTQYF.